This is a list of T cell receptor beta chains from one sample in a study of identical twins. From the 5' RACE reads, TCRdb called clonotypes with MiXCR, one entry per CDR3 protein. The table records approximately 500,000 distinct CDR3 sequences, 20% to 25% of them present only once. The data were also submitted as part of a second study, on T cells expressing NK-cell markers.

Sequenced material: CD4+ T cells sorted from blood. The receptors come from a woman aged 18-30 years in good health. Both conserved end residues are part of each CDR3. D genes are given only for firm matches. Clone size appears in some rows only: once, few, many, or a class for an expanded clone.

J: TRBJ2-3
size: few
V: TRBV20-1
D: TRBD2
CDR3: CSASGASGSSGDTQYF
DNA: TGCAGTGCCTCGGGGGCTAGCGGGAGTTCGGGAGATACGCAGTATTTT

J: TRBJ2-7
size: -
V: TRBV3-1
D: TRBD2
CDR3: CASSPGLAGVGEQYF
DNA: TGTGCCAGCAGCCCTGGACTAGCGGGAGTAGGCGAGCAGTACTTC

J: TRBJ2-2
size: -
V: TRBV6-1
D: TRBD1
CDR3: CASRDDRDTGELFF
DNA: TGTGCCAGCAGGGATGACAGGGACACCGGGGAGCTGTTTTTT

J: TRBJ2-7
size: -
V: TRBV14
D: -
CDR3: CASSQGIRGASSYEQYF
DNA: TGTGCCAGCAGCCAAGGAATCCGCGGGGCGAGCTCCTACGAGCAGTACTTC

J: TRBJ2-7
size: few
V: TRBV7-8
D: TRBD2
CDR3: CASIPRRLAGEEQYF
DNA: TGTGCCAGCATCCCTAGGAGACTAGCGGGAGAAGAGCAGTACTTC

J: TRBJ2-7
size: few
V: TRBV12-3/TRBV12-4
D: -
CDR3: CASSSYQRGTYEQYF
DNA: TGTGCCAGCAGTTCATACCAACGAGGGACCTACGAGCAGTACTTC

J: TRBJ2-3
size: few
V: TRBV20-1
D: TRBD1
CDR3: CSASDRGTDTQYF
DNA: TGCAGTGCTTCGGACAGGGGCACAGATACGCAGTATTTT

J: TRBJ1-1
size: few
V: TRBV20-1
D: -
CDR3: CSASENRALGTEAFF
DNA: TGCAGTGCTAGCGAGAACAGGGCCTTGGGCACTGAAGCTTTCTTT

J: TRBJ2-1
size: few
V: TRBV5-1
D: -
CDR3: CASSLDTKYNEQFF
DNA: TGCGCCAGCAGCTTGGATACGAAGTACAATGAGCAGTTCTTC

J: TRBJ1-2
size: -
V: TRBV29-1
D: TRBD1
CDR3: CSVELAWGQGSFGYTF
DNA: TGCAGCGTTGAGTTGGCGTGGGGACAGGGTTCTTTTGGCTACACCTTC

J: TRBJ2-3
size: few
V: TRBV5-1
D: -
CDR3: CASSFLSESTQYF
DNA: TGCGCCAGCAGCTTCCTCTCCGAATCTACGCAGTATTTT

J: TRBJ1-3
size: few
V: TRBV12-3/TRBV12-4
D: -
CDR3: CASSPSGDRPGNTIYF
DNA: TGTGCCAGCAGTCCGAGCGGGGACCGTCCTGGAAACACCATATATTTT

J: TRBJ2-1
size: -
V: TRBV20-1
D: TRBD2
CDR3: CSALAGGPYNEQFF
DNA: TGCAGTGCATTAGCGGGAGGGCCGTACAATGAGCAGTTCTTC

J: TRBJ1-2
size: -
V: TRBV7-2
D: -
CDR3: CASSLKGFYGYTF
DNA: TGTGCCAGCAGCTTAAAAGGGTTCTATGGCTACACCTTC

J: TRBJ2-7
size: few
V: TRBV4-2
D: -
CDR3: CASSSRKSSYEQYF
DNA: TGTGCCAGCAGCTCGCGAAAAAGCTCCTACGAGCAGTACTTC

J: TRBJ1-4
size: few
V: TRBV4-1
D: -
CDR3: CASSQTGTNEKLFF
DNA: TGCGCCAGCAGCCAGACAGGTACTAATGAAAAACTGTTTTTT

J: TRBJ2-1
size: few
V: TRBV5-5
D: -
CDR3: CASSPAGPQFF
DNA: TGTGCCAGCAGCCCCGCTGGACCACAGTTCTTC

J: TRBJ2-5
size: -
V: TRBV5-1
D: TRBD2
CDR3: CASTSGSQETQYF
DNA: TGCGCCAGCACTAGCGGTTCCCAAGAGACCCAGTACTTC

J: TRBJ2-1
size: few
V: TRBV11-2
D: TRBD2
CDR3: CASSLVAGGGGTYNEQFF
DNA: TGTGCCAGCAGCTTAGTGGCGGGAGGGGGAGGAACCTACAATGAGCAGTTCTTC

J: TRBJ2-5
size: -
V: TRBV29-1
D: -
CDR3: CSVAISGETQYF
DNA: TGCAGCGTTGCAATTAGCGGAGAGACCCAGTACTTC

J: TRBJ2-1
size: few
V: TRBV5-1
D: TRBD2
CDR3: CASSLGPGGPNEQFF
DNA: TGCGCCAGCAGCTTGGGACCGGGAGGGCCGAATGAGCAGTTCTTC

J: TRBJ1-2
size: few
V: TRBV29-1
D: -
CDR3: CSVALQGGYGYTF
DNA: TGCAGCGTTGCCCTTCAGGGCGGCTATGGCTACACCTTC

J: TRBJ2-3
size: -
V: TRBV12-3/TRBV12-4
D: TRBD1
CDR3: CASGGTGPDTQYF
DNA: TGTGCCAGCGGAGGGACAGGGCCAGATACGCAGTATTTT

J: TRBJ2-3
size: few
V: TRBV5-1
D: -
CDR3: CASRLGGESTDTQYF
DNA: TGCGCCAGCAGGCTTGGCGGGGAAAGCACAGATACGCAGTATTTT

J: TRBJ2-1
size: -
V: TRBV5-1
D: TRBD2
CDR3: CASCLRLAGGLDEQFF
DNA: TGCGCCAGCTGCCTTCGACTAGCGGGAGGCCTCGATGAGCAGTTCTTC

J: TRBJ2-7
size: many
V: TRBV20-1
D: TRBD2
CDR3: CSAGTSGSSYEQYF
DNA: TGCAGTGCTGGGACTAGCGGGAGCTCCTACGAGCAGTACTTC

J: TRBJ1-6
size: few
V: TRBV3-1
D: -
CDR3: CASSQGRNNSPLHF
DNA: TGTGCCAGCAGCCAAGGGCGGAATAATTCACCCCTCCACTTT

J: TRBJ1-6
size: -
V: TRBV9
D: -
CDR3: CASSADFNNSPLHF
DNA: TGTGCCAGCAGCGCGGACTTCAATAATTCACCCCTCCACTTT

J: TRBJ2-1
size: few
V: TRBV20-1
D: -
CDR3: CSARDRVSSYNEQFF
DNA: TGCAGTGCTAGAGATAGGGTGAGCTCCTACAATGAGCAGTTCTTC

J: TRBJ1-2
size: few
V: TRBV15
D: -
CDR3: CATSRDPDRTYYGYTF
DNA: TGTGCCACCAGCAGAGACCCCGACAGGACCTACTATGGCTACACCTTC